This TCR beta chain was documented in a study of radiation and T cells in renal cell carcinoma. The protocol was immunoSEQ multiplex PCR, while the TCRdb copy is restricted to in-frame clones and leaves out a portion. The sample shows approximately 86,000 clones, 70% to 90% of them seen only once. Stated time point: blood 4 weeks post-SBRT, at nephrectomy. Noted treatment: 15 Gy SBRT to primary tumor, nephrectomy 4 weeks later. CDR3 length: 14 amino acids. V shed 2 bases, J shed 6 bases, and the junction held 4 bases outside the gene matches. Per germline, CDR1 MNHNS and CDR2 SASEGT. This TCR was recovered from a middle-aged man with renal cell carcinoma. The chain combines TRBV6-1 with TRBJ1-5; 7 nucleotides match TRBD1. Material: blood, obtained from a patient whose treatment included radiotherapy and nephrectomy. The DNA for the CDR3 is TGTGCCAGCAGTGAATTAGCAGGGGGTCAGCCCCAGCATTTT. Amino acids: CASSELAGGQPQHF.